This is a list of T cell receptor beta chains from one sample in a study of blood T cell repertoires in COVID-19. TCRdb's table, derived via immunoSEQ multiplex PCR, lists solely in-frame clones and lacks some. The sample comprises some 90,000 clones, 70% to 85% of which are singletons, and roughly 25% rests with the top ten. Sequenced material: peripheral blood. The origin of the receptors is a woman in her sixties in a cohort sampled during active or convalescent COVID-19. Both conserved end residues are part of each CDR3. A D gene is named only where the DNA matches it firmly. Size is stated for part of the rows, as once, few or many counts, or as a class when the clone is expanded.

j_call: TRBJ2-3; d_call: NA; clone_size: NA; v_call: TRBV13; cdr3_aa: CASSLETPGRRYTDTQYF; cdr3_nt: TGTGCCAGCAGCTTAGAGACTCCAGGGCGCAGATACACAGATACGCAGTATTTT
j_call: TRBJ1-4; d_call: TRBD1; clone_size: NA; v_call: TRBV2; cdr3_aa: CASNLAGGLGNEKLFF; cdr3_nt: TGTGCCAGCAATCTGGCAGGGGGCCTAGGTAATGAAAAACTGTTTTTT
j_call: TRBJ1-4; d_call: TRBD1; clone_size: NA; v_call: TRBV5-1; cdr3_aa: CASSLDPTGDSGEKLFF; cdr3_nt: TGCGCCAGCAGCTTGGACCCGACAGGGGATAGCGGTGAAAAACTGTTTTTT
j_call: TRBJ2-3; d_call: NA; clone_size: few; v_call: TRBV6-1; cdr3_aa: CASSDLGGSSTDTQYF; cdr3_nt: TGTGCCAGCAGTGACCTCGGGGGATCATCCACAGATACGCAGTATTTT
j_call: TRBJ1-3; d_call: TRBD1; clone_size: NA; v_call: TRBV7-2; cdr3_aa: CASTLGDRVLIAGNTIYF; cdr3_nt: TGTGCCAGCACCTTGGGGGACAGGGTTTTAATAGCTGGAAACACCATATATTTT
j_call: TRBJ1-5; d_call: NA; clone_size: few; v_call: TRBV28; cdr3_aa: CASSFQGRPQHF; cdr3_nt: TGTGCCAGCAGTTTTCAGGGAAGGCCCCAGCATTTT
j_call: TRBJ2-1; d_call: TRBD1; clone_size: NA; v_call: TRBV10-3; cdr3_aa: CAISAMDRGAYNEQFF; cdr3_nt: TGTGCCATCAGTGCGATGGACAGGGGTGCCTACAATGAGCAGTTCTTC
j_call: TRBJ2-5; d_call: NA; clone_size: NA; v_call: TRBV5-6; cdr3_aa: CASSFQGGETQYF; cdr3_nt: TGTGCCAGCAGCTTTCAAGGCGGGGAGACCCAGTACTTC
j_call: TRBJ2-7; d_call: TRBD1; clone_size: few; v_call: TRBV13; cdr3_aa: CASQGQGAYEQYF; cdr3_nt: TGTGCCAGTCAGGGCCAGGGGGCCTACGAGCAGTACTTC
j_call: TRBJ2-3; d_call: TRBD1; clone_size: NA; v_call: TRBV7-3; cdr3_aa: CASSLDVTGVADTQYF; cdr3_nt: TGTGCCAGCAGCTTAGATGTGACAGGGGTAGCAGATACGCAGTATTTT
j_call: TRBJ2-5; d_call: NA; clone_size: NA; v_call: TRBV2; cdr3_aa: CASSLFIPETQYF; cdr3_nt: TGTGCCAGCAGCTTATTTATTCCGGAGACCCAGTACTTC
j_call: TRBJ2-7; d_call: TRBD1; clone_size: NA; v_call: TRBV3-1/TRBV3-2; cdr3_aa: CASSRTGTAYEQYF; cdr3_nt: TGTGCCAGCAGCCGCACCGGGACAGCCTACGAGCAGTACTTC
j_call: TRBJ2-3; d_call: NA; clone_size: NA; v_call: TRBV5-5; cdr3_aa: CASSLYTDTQYF; cdr3_nt: TGTGCCAGCAGCTTGTACACAGATACGCAGTATTTT
j_call: TRBJ2-7; d_call: NA; clone_size: NA; v_call: TRBV6-6; cdr3_aa: CASSYREMGSYEQYF; cdr3_nt: TGTGCCAGCAGTTATCGAGAGATGGGGAGCTACGAGCAGTACTTC
j_call: TRBJ2-7; d_call: NA; clone_size: NA; v_call: TRBV6-1; cdr3_aa: CASSDHQGPFSYEQYF; cdr3_nt: TGTGCCAGCAGTGATCATCAGGGGCCCTTTTCCTACGAGCAGTACTTC
j_call: TRBJ2-6; d_call: TRBD1; clone_size: once; v_call: TRBV4-2; cdr3_aa: CASSEDRASFSGANVLTF; cdr3_nt: TGTGCCAGCAGCGAGGACAGGGCTAGTTTCTCTGGGGCCAACGTCCTGACTTTC
j_call: TRBJ1-5; d_call: NA; clone_size: NA; v_call: TRBV7-6; cdr3_aa: CASSALRQPQHF; cdr3_nt: TGTGCCAGCAGCGCCTTACGGCAGCCCCAGCATTTT
j_call: TRBJ2-7; d_call: NA; clone_size: NA; v_call: TRBV7-3; cdr3_aa: CASSRGTASSEQYF; cdr3_nt: TGTGCCAGCAGCCGCGGGACTGCTTCCTCCGAGCAGTACTTC
j_call: TRBJ1-4; d_call: NA; clone_size: NA; v_call: TRBV7-2; cdr3_aa: CASRAGRWGGTNEKLFF; cdr3_nt: TGTGCCAGCAGGGCTGGACGCTGGGGCGGAACTAATGAAAAACTGTTTTTT
j_call: TRBJ2-5; d_call: NA; clone_size: NA; v_call: TRBV7-9; cdr3_aa: CASSLAGTPFSFETQYF; cdr3_nt: TGTGCCAGCAGTCTGGCCGGGACTCCCTTTTCGTTTGAGACCCAGTACTTC
j_call: TRBJ1-6; d_call: TRBD1; clone_size: NA; v_call: TRBV6-1; cdr3_aa: CASSEGTGRNSPLHF; cdr3_nt: TGTGCCAGCAGTGAGGGGACAGGACGTAATTCACCCCTCCACTTT
j_call: TRBJ2-5; d_call: NA; clone_size: NA; v_call: TRBV4-1; cdr3_aa: CASSQDREETQYF; cdr3_nt: TGCGCCAGCAGCCAAGATCGGGAGGAGACCCAGTACTTC
j_call: TRBJ1-1; d_call: NA; clone_size: few; v_call: TRBV5-1; cdr3_aa: CASSPRSRGGVTEAFF; cdr3_nt: TGCGCCAGCAGCCCCCGATCGAGGGGAGGGGTCACTGAAGCTTTCTTT
j_call: TRBJ1-2; d_call: NA; clone_size: NA; v_call: TRBV7-9; cdr3_aa: CASSPHLGGSNYGYTF; cdr3_nt: TGTGCCAGCAGCCCCCATTTGGGAGGGTCCAACTATGGCTACACCTTC
j_call: TRBJ1-1; d_call: TRBD1; clone_size: NA; v_call: TRBV5-1; cdr3_aa: CASSTRQGTEAFF; cdr3_nt: TGCGCCAGCAGTACCCGACAGGGCACTGAAGCTTTCTTT
j_call: TRBJ1-6; d_call: TRBD1; clone_size: NA; v_call: TRBV19; cdr3_aa: CASRDRGGSPLHF; cdr3_nt: TGTGCCAGTAGGGACAGGGGTGGTTCACCCCTCCACTTT
j_call: TRBJ2-5; d_call: NA; clone_size: NA; v_call: TRBV29-1; cdr3_aa: CSVTSGETQYF; cdr3_nt: TGCAGCGTAACCTCGGGAGAGACCCAGTACTTC
j_call: TRBJ2-2; d_call: TRBD1; clone_size: NA; v_call: TRBV4-3; cdr3_aa: CASSHADRETGELFF; cdr3_nt: TGCGCCAGCAGCCACGCAGACAGGGAGACCGGGGAGCTGTTTTTT
j_call: TRBJ1-1; d_call: NA; clone_size: NA; v_call: TRBV5-4; cdr3_aa: CASSLDGLNEYTEAFF; cdr3_nt: TGTGCCAGCAGCTTGGATGGGCTGAACGAGTACACTGAAGCTTTCTTT
j_call: TRBJ2-5; d_call: TRBD2; clone_size: NA; v_call: TRBV10-2; cdr3_aa: CASRKAGAYQETQYF; cdr3_nt: TGCGCCAGTAGAAAAGCGGGGGCGTACCAAGAGACCCAGTACTTC
j_call: TRBJ1-1; d_call: TRBD1; clone_size: few; v_call: TRBV19; cdr3_aa: CASSPSRDRVRAFF; cdr3_nt: TGTGCCAGTAGTCCGTCCCGGGACAGGGTTAGAGCTTTCTTT
j_call: TRBJ2-5; d_call: TRBD1; clone_size: NA; v_call: TRBV5-1; cdr3_aa: CASSWSGQGRQETQYF; cdr3_nt: TGCGCCAGCAGCTGGTCGGGACAGGGACGCCAAGAGACCCAGTACTTC
j_call: TRBJ1-3; d_call: TRBD1; clone_size: few; v_call: TRBV7-9; cdr3_aa: CASSPTWWTGSGNTIYF; cdr3_nt: TGTGCCAGCAGCCCTACTTGGTGGACAGGGTCTGGAAACACCATATATTTT
j_call: TRBJ2-1; d_call: NA; clone_size: NA; v_call: TRBV3-1/TRBV3-2; cdr3_aa: CASSRINNEQFF; cdr3_nt: TGTGCCAGCAGCCGTATTAACAATGAGCAGTTCTTC
j_call: TRBJ1-3; d_call: TRBD1; clone_size: few; v_call: TRBV11-2; cdr3_aa: CASSLGQGNTIYF; cdr3_nt: TGTGCCAGCAGCTTAGGACAGGGGAACACCATATATTTT
j_call: TRBJ2-5; d_call: NA; clone_size: NA; v_call: TRBV19; cdr3_aa: CASRQDQETQYF; cdr3_nt: TGTGCCAGTAGACAGGACCAAGAGACCCAGTACTTC
j_call: TRBJ1-1; d_call: NA; clone_size: NA; v_call: TRBV27; cdr3_aa: CASRLIPGDTEAFF; cdr3_nt: TGTGCCAGCAGACTAATCCCCGGGGACACTGAAGCTTTCTTT
j_call: TRBJ2-5; d_call: TRBD1; clone_size: NA; v_call: TRBV7-9; cdr3_aa: CASSDTDRGETQYF; cdr3_nt: TGTGCCAGTTCCGATACGGACAGGGGAGAGACCCAGTACTTC
j_call: TRBJ1-4; d_call: TRBD1; clone_size: NA; v_call: TRBV24-1; cdr3_aa: CATSDPPGTATNEKLFF; cdr3_nt: TGTGCCACCAGTGATCCCCCCGGGACAGCAACTAATGAAAAACTGTTTTTT
j_call: TRBJ1-4; d_call: TRBD1; clone_size: once; v_call: TRBV5-1; cdr3_aa: CASSWGQVINEKLFF; cdr3_nt: TGCGCCAGCAGCTGGGGACAGGTGATTAATGAAAAACTGTTTTTT
j_call: TRBJ2-3; d_call: TRBD2; clone_size: NA; v_call: TRBV7-9; cdr3_aa: CASSHNSGAFLDTQYF; cdr3_nt: TGTGCCAGCAGCCATAATAGCGGGGCCTTCTTGGATACGCAGTATTTT
j_call: TRBJ1-6; d_call: TRBD1; clone_size: NA; v_call: TRBV27; cdr3_aa: CASSLLGTGSSPLHF; cdr3_nt: TGTGCCAGCAGTTTACTCGGGACAGGGTCTTCACCCCTCCACTTT
j_call: TRBJ2-7; d_call: NA; clone_size: NA; v_call: TRBV18; cdr3_aa: CASSPAPGFHEQYF; cdr3_nt: TGTGCCAGCTCACCTGCCCCCGGGTTCCACGAGCAGTACTTC
j_call: TRBJ2-7; d_call: TRBD2; clone_size: NA; v_call: TRBV7-3; cdr3_aa: CASSLNGRTSGGTNSEQYF; cdr3_nt: TGTGCCAGCAGCTTAAATGGTAGAACTAGCGGGGGGACTAACTCCGAGCAGTACTTC
j_call: TRBJ1-5; d_call: NA; clone_size: NA; v_call: TRBV2; cdr3_aa: CASTPSQGGNQPQHF; cdr3_nt: TGTGCCAGCACCCCGAGCCAGGGCGGCAATCAGCCCCAGCATTTT
j_call: TRBJ2-1; d_call: TRBD1; clone_size: many; v_call: TRBV7-7; cdr3_aa: CASSPSDRVSYNEQFF; cdr3_nt: TGTGCCAGCAGCCCCTCGGACAGGGTATCCTACAATGAGCAGTTCTTC
j_call: TRBJ2-7; d_call: TRBD2; clone_size: NA; v_call: TRBV4-1; cdr3_aa: CASSPSASGGAQEQYF; cdr3_nt: TGCGCCAGCAGCCCCAGCGCTAGCGGGGGGGCGCAGGAGCAGTACTTC
j_call: TRBJ1-6; d_call: NA; clone_size: few; v_call: TRBV19; cdr3_aa: CASSITQDNSPLHF; cdr3_nt: TGTGCCAGTAGTATAACACAGGATAATTCACCCCTCCACTTT
j_call: TRBJ2-7; d_call: TRBD1; clone_size: NA; v_call: TRBV19; cdr3_aa: CASSIARTGGYEQYF; cdr3_nt: TGTGCCAGTAGTATAGCAAGGACAGGGGGCTACGAGCAGTACTTC
j_call: TRBJ2-1; d_call: TRBD2; clone_size: few; v_call: TRBV9; cdr3_aa: CASSSTGTTSYNEQFF; cdr3_nt: TGTGCCAGCAGCTCGACCGGGACTACCTCCTACAATGAGCAGTTCTTC
j_call: TRBJ1-6; d_call: NA; clone_size: NA; v_call: TRBV19; cdr3_aa: CASRRTDTPYNSPLHF; cdr3_nt: TGTGCCAGCCGCCGGACAGATACTCCCTATAATTCACCCCTCCACTTT
j_call: TRBJ2-1; d_call: TRBD1; clone_size: many; v_call: TRBV4-2; cdr3_aa: CASSQVGGRGTARSSYNEQFF; cdr3_nt: TGTGCCAGCAGCCAAGTAGGAGGAAGAGGGACAGCCCGTAGCTCCTACAATGAGCAGTTCTTC
j_call: TRBJ2-7; d_call: TRBD2; clone_size: NA; v_call: TRBV2; cdr3_aa: CASSAVRGGGGEQYF; cdr3_nt: TGTGCCAGCAGTGCGGTGCGGGGGGGCGGTGGGGAGCAGTACTTC
j_call: TRBJ2-3; d_call: NA; clone_size: NA; v_call: TRBV27; cdr3_aa: CASSFGEGTDTQYF; cdr3_nt: TGTGCCAGCAGTTTTGGGGAGGGCACAGATACGCAGTATTTT
j_call: TRBJ1-6; d_call: TRBD1; clone_size: NA; v_call: TRBV18; cdr3_aa: CASSAGTGDNSPLHF; cdr3_nt: TGTGCCAGCTCAGCCGGGACAGGAGATAATTCACCCCTCCACTTT
j_call: TRBJ2-6; d_call: NA; clone_size: NA; v_call: TRBV5-6; cdr3_aa: CASSLYASSGANVLTF; cdr3_nt: TGTGCCAGCAGCTTGTACGCGAGCTCTGGGGCCAACGTCCTGACTTTC
j_call: TRBJ1-1; d_call: NA; clone_size: NA; v_call: TRBV28; cdr3_aa: CASSLPTVNTEAFF; cdr3_nt: TGTGCCAGCAGTCTACCGACAGTTAACACTGAAGCTTTCTTT